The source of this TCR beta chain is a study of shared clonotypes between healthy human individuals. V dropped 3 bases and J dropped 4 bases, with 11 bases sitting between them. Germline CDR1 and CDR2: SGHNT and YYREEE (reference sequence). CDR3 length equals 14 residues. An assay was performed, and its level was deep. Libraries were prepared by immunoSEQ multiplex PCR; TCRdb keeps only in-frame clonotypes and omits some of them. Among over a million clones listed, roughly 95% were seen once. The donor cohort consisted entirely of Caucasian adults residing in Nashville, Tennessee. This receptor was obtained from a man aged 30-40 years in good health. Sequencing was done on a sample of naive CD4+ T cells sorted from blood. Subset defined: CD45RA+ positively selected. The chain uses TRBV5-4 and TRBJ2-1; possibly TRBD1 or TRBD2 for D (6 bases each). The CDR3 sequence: CASSYRGGYNEQFF. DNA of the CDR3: TGTGCCAGCAGCTACCGAGGGGGGTACAATGAGCAGTTCTTC.